This paragraph reports one T cell receptor beta chain. Its antigen is still unknown. Base quality data are lacking; no much larger clone is found one base away. The data derive from a study of blood T cell repertoires in COVID-19 (TCRdb year 2020). Concerning the study at large: Samples covering the acute and convalescent phases of COVID-19 were provided by collaborators in the United States, Italy and Spain. Sample metadata almost always included a de-identified subject ID, COVID-19 status, age in years and sex. Subjects who had been exposed to COVID-19, were actively infected with it, or had recovered from it provided the deeply sampled blood TCRbeta repertoires that made up the dataset. The material from the prospective study consisted of cDNA or gDNA derived from T cells, B-cell-depleted T cells, or PBMCs. Where HLA class I and class II types were available, the types were taken from metadata supplied by the sample provider, not from assay-based typing. The repertoires were made available in a free public database intended to serve as a resource for research on the immune response to SARS-CoV-2. Samples were obtained from the ongoing ImmuneRACE study (first 160 participants) and from 1,254 subjects provided by 6 global collaborators.

TCRbeta CDR3 regions were amplified from genomic DNA by means of the immunoSEQ Assay, a bias-controlled multiplex PCR. Per the original workflow: The number of nucleated cells in each sample was estimated by amplification of reference gene primers within the assay. To quantify the absolute abundance of each unique TCRbeta CDR3 rearrangement, sequence reads were collapsed and filtered. For each sample, productive Simpson clonality was calculated as the square root of Simpson's diversity index over productive rearrangements. As stored in TCRdb, this immuneACCESS dataset retains in-frame rearrangements with V and J assigned. A fraction of the clones does not appear; measured against another copy, unresolved V genes explain less than half of the discrepancy, and the remainder lacks a known reason. The D gene and trimming were derived from the DNA, and the V and J assignments and clone size from that table. For this sample there are 300,000 to 400,000 clones; roughly nine tenths appear just once. The top ten clones comprise less than 1.2% of the sample.

Based on the germline V gene, the CDR1 and CDR2 sequences are KGHSH and LQKENI. V lost 4 bases and J lost 3 bases; the stretch between them is 16 bases long. The CDR3 runs 16 amino acids, cysteine and phenylalanine included. Of the read, only the CDR3 DNA is kept; its 48 bases are in frame from base 1. Summary of the overall study and its limitations: The quantity of clinical and demographic metadata differed by source and by participant and was supplied without curation.

In the prospective study, participants were about 18 to 100 years old, resided in 24 geographic areas of the United States, and were enrolled through a virtual design. In the prospective study, cohorts were assigned on the basis of participant-reported clinical history obtained from a screening survey and a study questionnaire. Recovered participants in ImmuneRACE Cohort 3 were defined as having two consecutive negative NP/OP PCR tests, clearance from a healthcare professional, or resolution of symptoms. Mobile phlebotomists in the prospective study collected whole blood, serum and a nasopharyngeal or oropharyngeal swab from every participant. Additional blood draws and questionnaires over a roughly two-month period could optionally be provided by prospective study participants. Prospective study blood samples were shipped either frozen or at room temperature before DNA extraction.

This sequence originates from a man between 18 and 35 years old who had recovered from COVID-19. The chain was built from TRBV18 and TRBJ2-1, with a weak D call of TRBD2 (6 bases match). Sequencing input: PBMCs or T cells enriched from blood (not recorded which). CDR3 reads: CASSQLAGLYYNEQFF. The base sequence is TGTGCCAGCTCACAACTCGCGGGACTTTACTACAATGAGCAGTTCTTC.